Presented here are 2 T cell receptor beta chains from one specimen sequenced in a study of blood T cell repertoires in COVID-19. Repertoires were generated with immunoSEQ multiplex PCR, while TCRdb's copy carries only in-frame clones and drops some. This repertoire shows some 19,000 clones, 85% to 90% found once; its top ten account for approximately 13%. The specimen was peripheral blood. These receptors were collected from a man between 60 and 75 years old with active COVID-19.

CDR3 region: CASSQLLASGQETQYF. CDR3 sequence (DNA): TGTGCCAGCAGTCAATTACTAGCGTCTGGTCAAGAGACCCAGTACTTC. V usage is TRBV28 and J usage is TRBJ2-5, with 7 bases matching TRBD2. Germline CDR1 reads MDHEN; CDR2 reads SYDVKM. CDR3 length: 16 amino acids. J gave up 2 bases and V 5 bases, and 11 bases lay outside the gene matches.

V gene TRBV19 combines with J gene TRBJ2-1; 8 bases match TRBD1. The ends lost 5 bases at V and 6 bases at J; junction bases unmatched: 9. The CDR3 sequence is 15 residues long. Germline CDR1 LNHDA, CDR2 SQIVND (reference sequence). DNA of the CDR3: TGTGCCAGTAGTCCCCGAGGACAGGGAGCCAATGAGCAGTTCTTC. Its translation: CASSPRGQGANEQFF.